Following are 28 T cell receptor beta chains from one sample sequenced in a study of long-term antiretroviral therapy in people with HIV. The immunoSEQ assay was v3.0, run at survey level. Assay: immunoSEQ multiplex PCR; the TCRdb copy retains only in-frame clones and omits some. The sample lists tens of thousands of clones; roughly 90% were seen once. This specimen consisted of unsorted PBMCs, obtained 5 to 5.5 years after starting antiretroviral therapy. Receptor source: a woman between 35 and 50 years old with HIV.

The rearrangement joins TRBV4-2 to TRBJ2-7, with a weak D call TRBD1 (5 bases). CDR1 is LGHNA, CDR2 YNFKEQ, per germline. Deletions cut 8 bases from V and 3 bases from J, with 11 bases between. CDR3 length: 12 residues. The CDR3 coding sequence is TGTGCCAGCTCCCAGGGAATCTACGAGCAGTACTTC. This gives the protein CASSQGIYEQYF.

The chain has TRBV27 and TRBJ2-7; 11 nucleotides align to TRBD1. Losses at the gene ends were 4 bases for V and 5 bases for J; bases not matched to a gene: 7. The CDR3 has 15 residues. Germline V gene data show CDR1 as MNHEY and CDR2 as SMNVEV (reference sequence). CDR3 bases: TGTGCCAGCAGTTCCGGACAGGGGGCGAAGGACGAGCAGTACTTC. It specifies CASSSGQGAKDEQYF.

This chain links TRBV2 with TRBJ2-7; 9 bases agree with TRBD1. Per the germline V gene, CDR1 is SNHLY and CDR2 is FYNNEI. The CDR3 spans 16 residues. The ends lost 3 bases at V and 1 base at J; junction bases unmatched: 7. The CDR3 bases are TGTGCCAGCAGTGATACTTGGGGACAGGGTTCCTACGAGCAGTACTTC. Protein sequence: CASSDTWGQGSYEQYF.

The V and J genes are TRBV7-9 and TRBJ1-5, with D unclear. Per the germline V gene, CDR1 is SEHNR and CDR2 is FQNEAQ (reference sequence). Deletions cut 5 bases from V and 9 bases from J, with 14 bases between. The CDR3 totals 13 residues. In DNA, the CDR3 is TGTGCCAGCAGCACCGGGCCCGGTGGGCCCCAGCATTTT. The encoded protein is CASSTGPGGPQHF.

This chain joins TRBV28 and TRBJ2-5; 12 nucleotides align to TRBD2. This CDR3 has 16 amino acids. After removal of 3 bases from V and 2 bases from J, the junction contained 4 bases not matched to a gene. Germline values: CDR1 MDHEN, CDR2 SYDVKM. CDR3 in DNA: TGTGCCAGCAGTTTGGCTAGCGGGAGGGATCAAGAGACCCAGTACTTC. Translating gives CASSLASGRDQETQYF.

The CDR3 sequence is CASSQGGVQYF. The CDR3 DNA reads as TGTGCCAGCAGCCAGGGCGGTGTGCAGTACTTC. The chain joins TRBV7-9 to TRBJ2-7; maybe TRBD1 (5 bases). The CDR3 extends over 11 amino acids. Per germline, CDR1 SEHNR and CDR2 FQNEAQ (reference sequence). The V end lost 5 bases, the J end lost 9 bases, and 11 bases lay between the germline ends. The variable domain in full, completed from reference TRBV7-9 and TRBJ2-7, reads DTGVSQNPRHKITKRGQNVTFRCDPISEHNRLYWYRQTLGQGPEFLTYFQNEAQLEKSRLLSDRFSAERPKGSFSTLEIQRTEQGDSAMYLCASSQGGVQYFGPGTRLTVT.

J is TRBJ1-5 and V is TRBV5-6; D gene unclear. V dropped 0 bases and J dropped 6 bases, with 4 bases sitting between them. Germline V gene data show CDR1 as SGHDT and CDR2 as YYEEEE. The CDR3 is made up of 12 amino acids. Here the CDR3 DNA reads TGTGCCAGCAGCTTGGTGGGTCAGCCCCAGCATTTT. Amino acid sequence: CASSLVGQPQHF.

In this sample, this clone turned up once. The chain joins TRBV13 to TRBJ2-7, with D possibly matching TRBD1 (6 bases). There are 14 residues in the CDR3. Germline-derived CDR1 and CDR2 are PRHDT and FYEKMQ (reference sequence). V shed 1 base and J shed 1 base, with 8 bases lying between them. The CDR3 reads CASSLEQGSYEQYF. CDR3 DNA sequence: TGTGCCAGCAGCTTAGAACAGGGTTCCTACGAGCAGTACTTC. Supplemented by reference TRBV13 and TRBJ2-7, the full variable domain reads AAGVIQSPRHLIKEKRETATLKCYPIPRHDTVYWYQQGPGQDPQFLISFYEKMQSDKGSIPDRFSAQQFSDYHSELNMSSLELGDSALYFCASSLEQGSYEQYFGPGTRLTVT.

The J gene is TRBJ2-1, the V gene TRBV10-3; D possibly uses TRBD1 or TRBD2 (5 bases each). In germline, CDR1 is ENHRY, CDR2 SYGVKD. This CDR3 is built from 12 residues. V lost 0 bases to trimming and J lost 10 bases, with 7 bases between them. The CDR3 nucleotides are TGTGCCATCAGTGAGTCGGGGACCGAGCAGTTCTTC. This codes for CAISESGTEQFF.

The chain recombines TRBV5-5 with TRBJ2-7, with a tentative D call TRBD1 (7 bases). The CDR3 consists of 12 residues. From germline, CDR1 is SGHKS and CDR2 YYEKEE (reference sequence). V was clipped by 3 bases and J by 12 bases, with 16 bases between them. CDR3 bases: TGTGCCAGCAGCTCGGCCAGGGGGGAGGCGTACTTC. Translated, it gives CASSSARGEAYF.

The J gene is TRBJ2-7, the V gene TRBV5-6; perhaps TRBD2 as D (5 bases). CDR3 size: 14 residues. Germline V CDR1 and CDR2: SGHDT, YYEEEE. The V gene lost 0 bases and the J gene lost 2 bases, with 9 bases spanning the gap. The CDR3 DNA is TGTGCCAGCAGCTTGGGAGCGGTCCCCTACGAGCAGTACTTC. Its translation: CASSLGAVPYEQYF.

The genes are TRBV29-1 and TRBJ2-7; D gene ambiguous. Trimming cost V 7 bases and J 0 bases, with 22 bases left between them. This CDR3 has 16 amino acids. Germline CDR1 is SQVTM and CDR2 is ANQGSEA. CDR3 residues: CSAGSSYGHLSYEQYF. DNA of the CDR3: TGCAGCGCCGGTAGCTCCTACGGGCACCTCTCCTACGAGCAGTACTTC.

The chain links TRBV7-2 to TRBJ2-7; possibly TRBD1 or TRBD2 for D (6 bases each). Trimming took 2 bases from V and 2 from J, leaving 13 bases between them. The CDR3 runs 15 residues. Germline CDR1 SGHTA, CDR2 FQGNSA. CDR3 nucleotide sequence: TGTGCCAGCAGCTTACCGGGGGACAAGACCTACGAGCAGTACTTC. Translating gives CASSLPGDKTYEQYF.

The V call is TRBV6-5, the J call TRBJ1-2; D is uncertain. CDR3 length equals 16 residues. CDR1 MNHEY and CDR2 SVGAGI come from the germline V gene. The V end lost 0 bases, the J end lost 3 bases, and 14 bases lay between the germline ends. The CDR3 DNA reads TGTGCCAGCAGTTACTCGGCCAACTCGCCAGACTATGGCTACACCTTC. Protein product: CASSYSANSPDYGYTF.

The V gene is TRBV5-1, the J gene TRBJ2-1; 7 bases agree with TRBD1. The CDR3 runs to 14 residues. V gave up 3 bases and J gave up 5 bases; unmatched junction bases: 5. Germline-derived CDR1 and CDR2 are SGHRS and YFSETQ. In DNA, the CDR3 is TGCGCCAGCAGCTGGGGACAGCCCAACAATGAGCAGTTCTTC. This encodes CASSWGQPNNEQFF.

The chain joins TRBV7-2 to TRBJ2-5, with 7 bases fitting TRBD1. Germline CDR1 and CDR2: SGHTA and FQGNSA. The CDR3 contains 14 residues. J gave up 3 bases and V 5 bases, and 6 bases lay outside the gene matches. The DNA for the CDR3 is TGTGCCAGCAGCGCCCGGGACAGAAAAGAGACCCAGTACTTC. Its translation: CASSARDRKETQYF.

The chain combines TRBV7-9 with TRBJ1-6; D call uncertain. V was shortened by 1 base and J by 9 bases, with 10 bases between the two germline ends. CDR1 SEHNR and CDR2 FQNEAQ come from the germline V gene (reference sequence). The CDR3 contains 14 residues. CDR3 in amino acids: CASSLGQSPSPLHF. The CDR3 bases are TGTGCCAGCAGCTTAGGGCAGTCCCCTTCACCCCTCCACTTT.

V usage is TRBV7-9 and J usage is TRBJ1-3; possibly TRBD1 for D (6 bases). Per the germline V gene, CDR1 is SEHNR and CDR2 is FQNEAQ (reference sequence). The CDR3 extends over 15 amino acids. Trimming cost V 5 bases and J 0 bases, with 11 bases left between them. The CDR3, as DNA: TGTGCCAGCAGCGGACAGTTATACTCTGGAAACACCATATATTTT. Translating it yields CASSGQLYSGNTIYF.

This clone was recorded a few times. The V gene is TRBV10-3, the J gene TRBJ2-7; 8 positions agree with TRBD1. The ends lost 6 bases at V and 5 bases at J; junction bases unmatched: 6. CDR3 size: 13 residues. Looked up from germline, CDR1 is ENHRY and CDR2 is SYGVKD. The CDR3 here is CAIRDRGEDEQYF. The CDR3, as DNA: TGTGCCATCAGAGACAGGGGTGAGGACGAGCAGTACTTC.

In nucleotides, the CDR3 is TGTGCCATCAGCCCTAATTTGCGGGAGGGCCTAGGCACAGATACGCAGTATTTT. Its translation is CAISPNLREGLGTDTQYF. This chain joins TRBV10-3 and TRBJ2-3; the match to TRBD2 covers 9 bases. This CDR3 is 18 amino acids long. Germline V gene data show CDR1 as ENHRY and CDR2 as SYGVKD. J gave up 1 base and V 6 bases, and 14 bases lay outside the gene matches.

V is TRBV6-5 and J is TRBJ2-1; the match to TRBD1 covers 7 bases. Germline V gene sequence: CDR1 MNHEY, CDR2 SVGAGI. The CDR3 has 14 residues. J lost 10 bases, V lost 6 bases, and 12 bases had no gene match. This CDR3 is CASSRASTGREQFF. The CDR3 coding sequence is TGTGCCAGCAGCCGAGCGTCGACAGGGCGGGAGCAGTTCTTC.

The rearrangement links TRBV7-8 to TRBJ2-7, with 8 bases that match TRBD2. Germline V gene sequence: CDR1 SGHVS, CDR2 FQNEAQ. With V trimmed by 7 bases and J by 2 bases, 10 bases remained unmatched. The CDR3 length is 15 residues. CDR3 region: CASNPYRGGPYEQYF. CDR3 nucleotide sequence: TGTGCCAGCAACCCGTACCGGGGGGGACCCTACGAGCAGTACTTC.

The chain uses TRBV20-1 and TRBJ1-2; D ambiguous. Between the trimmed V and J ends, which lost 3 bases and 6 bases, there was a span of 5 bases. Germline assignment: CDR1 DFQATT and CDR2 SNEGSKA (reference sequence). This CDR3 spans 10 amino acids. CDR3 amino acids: CSASRNGYTF. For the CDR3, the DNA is TGCAGTGCTAGCCGAAATGGCTACACCTTC.

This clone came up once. The CDR3 loop is CASSSGDTEAFF. The CDR3 DNA follows: TGTGCCAGCAGCTCTGGGGACACTGAAGCTTTCTTT. The V gene is TRBV11-3, the J gene TRBJ1-1; no reliable D call. The germline V gene has CDR1 SGHNT and CDR2 YENEEA. Trimming took 4 bases from V and 3 from J, leaving 6 bases between them. The CDR3 contains 12 residues.

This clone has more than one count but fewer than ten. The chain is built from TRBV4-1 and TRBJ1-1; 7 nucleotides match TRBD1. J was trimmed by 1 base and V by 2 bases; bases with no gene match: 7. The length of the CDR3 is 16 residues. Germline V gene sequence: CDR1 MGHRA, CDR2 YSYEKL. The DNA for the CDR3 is TGCGCCAGCAGCCAAACGACAGGGCGGCGGAACACTGAAGCTTTCTTT. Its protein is CASSQTTGRRNTEAFF.

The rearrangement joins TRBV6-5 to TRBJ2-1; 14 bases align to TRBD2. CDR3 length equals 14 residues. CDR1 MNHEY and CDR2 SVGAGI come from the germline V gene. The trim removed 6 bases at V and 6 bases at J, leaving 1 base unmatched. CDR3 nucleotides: TGTGCCAGCAGAGGGACTAGCGGGAGCAATGAGCAGTTCTTC. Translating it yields CASRGTSGSNEQFF.

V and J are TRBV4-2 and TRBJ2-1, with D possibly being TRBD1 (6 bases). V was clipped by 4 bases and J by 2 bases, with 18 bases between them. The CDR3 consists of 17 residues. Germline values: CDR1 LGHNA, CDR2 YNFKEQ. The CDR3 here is CASSPGDWGSTYNEQFF. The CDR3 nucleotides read TGTGCCAGCAGCCCAGGGGATTGGGGGTCCACCTACAATGAGCAGTTCTTC.

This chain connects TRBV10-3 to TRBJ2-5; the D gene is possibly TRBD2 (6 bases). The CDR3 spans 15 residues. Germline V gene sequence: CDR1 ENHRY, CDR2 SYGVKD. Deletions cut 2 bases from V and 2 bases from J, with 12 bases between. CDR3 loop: CAISENHGGQETQYF. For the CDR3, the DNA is TGTGCCATCAGTGAGAACCATGGAGGGCAAGAGACCCAGTACTTC.